Listed below are T cell receptor beta chains from one sample, sequenced in a study of technical replicates of blood from several donors. Clones were read by immunoSEQ multiplex PCR, and TCRdb kept only the in-frame ones, dropping some. In the table there are about 73,000 clones, 90% of which are singletons. The sample consisted of PBMCs. The receptors were sampled from a human donor in good health. Some clones in this sample may be carry-over from other donors' samples. The CDR3 runs from the conserved cysteine through the conserved F or W. A D gene is named only where the DNA matches it firmly. The size entry is marked missing in some rows and otherwise reads once, few, many or a size class.

clone_size | d_call | j_call | v_call | cdr3_nt | cdr3_aa
- | - | TRBJ2-2 | TRBV15 | TGTGCCACCAGCAGGCCCGAGGCCGGGGAGCTGTTTTTT | CATSRPEAGELFF
- | TRBD2 | TRBJ2-3 | TRBV9 | TGTGCCAGCAGCACTCCCACTAGCGGCAGCACAGATACGCAGTATTTT | CASSTPTSGSTDTQYF
- | - | TRBJ1-5 | TRBV7-6 | TGTGCCAGCAGCCCAGGTCCCGGGAGGGGGGTTAGCAATCAGCCCCAGCATTTT | CASSPGPGRGVSNQPQHF
- | TRBD1 | TRBJ1-6 | TRBV4-1 | TGCGCCAGCAGCCAAGGACAGGGGCAATGGGATTCACCCCTCCACTTT | CASSQGQGQWDSPLHF
- | TRBD2 | TRBJ2-5 | TRBV5-1 | TGCGCCAGCAGCTTGGGAAGCGGGAGGGGTGAGACCCAGTACTTC | CASSLGSGRGETQYF
once | - | TRBJ1-2 | TRBV13 | TGTGCCAGCAGCTTAGACCCCTCCCGGACAGTCTATGGCTACACCTTC | CASSLDPSRTVYGYTF
- | - | TRBJ2-2 | TRBV6-5 | TGTGCCAGCAGCCCGTCGGGGGCGAACACCGGGGAGCTGTTTTTT | CASSPSGANTGELFF
- | TRBD1 | TRBJ2-7 | TRBV18 | TGTGCCAGCGGACGACAGGGGCCCTCCTACGAGCAGTACTTC | CASGRQGPSYEQYF
- | TRBD2 | TRBJ2-2 | TRBV5-1 | TGCGCCAGCAGTTTACTAGCGGACATCCCCGGGGAGCTGTTTTTT | CASSLLADIPGELFF
- | TRBD1 | TRBJ1-1 | TRBV7-9 | TGTGCCAGCAGCCCGGGACAGGGGAGGATGGCTTTCTTT | CASSPGQGRMAFF
- | TRBD1 | TRBJ1-3 | TRBV6-5 | TGTGCCAGCAGTACAGGGGTTTCTGGAAACACCATATATTTT | CASSTGVSGNTIYF
- | - | TRBJ1-4 | TRBV19 | TGTGCCAGTAGTCCACCCCGACAGTCAACTAATGAAAAACTGTTTTTT | CASSPPRQSTNEKLFF
- | - | TRBJ1-1 | TRBV11-3 | TGTGCCAGCAGCTTAGGGGCGGGGACGAACACTGAAGCTTTCTTT | CASSLGAGTNTEAFF
- | TRBD2 | TRBJ2-5 | TRBV6-1 | TGTGCCAGCAGTGAGTTAGCGGGGAACCAAGAGACCCAGTACTTC | CASSELAGNQETQYF
- | TRBD1 | TRBJ2-4 | TRBV4-1 | TGCGCCAGCACCACCACAGGGGGGAAAAACATTCAGTACTTC | CASTTTGGKNIQYF
- | - | TRBJ1-2 | TRBV18 | TGTGCCAGCTCACCACAGGATCGGGTTTGGGACTCCGTCTCCTCCCCTTACACCTTC | CASSPQDRVWDSVSSPYTF
once | - | TRBJ2-1 | TRBV5-1 | TGCGCCAGCAGCGATTCCCCTGGACAGTACAATGAGCAGTTCTTC | CASSDSPGQYNEQFF
- | - | TRBJ2-5 | TRBV9 | TGTGCCAGCAGCGTCCTCGGGGTAGAGACCCAGTACTTC | CASSVLGVETQYF
- | - | TRBJ2-7 | TRBV29-1 | TGCAGCGTTGAAGACCCCCAGGGTAGCGAGCAGTACTTC | CSVEDPQGSEQYF